One and the same sample provided the 15 T cell receptor beta chains below, sequenced in a study of shared clonotypes between healthy human individuals. Assay: immunoSEQ multiplex PCR; the TCRdb copy retains only in-frame clones and omits some. The repertoire includes 2.3 million or so clones, approximately 93% of them detected once, and around 0.4% sits in the top ten. Sequencing used naive CD4+ T cells from PBMCs. Subset noted: CD45RA+ positively selected. Every receptor here comes from a man aged 18 to 30 in good health. Some clones in this sample may be carry-over from other donors' samples.

As to this clone: This sample includes further DNA sequences coding for the same CDR3. The chain recombines TRBV14 with TRBJ1-4, with D unclear. Germline CDR1 SGHDN, CDR2 FVKESK. The V end was cut by 1 base, the J end by 5 bases, with 2 bases between. The CDR3 covers 12 residues. CDR3 protein: CASSQVNEKLFF. DNA for the CDR3: TGTGCCAGCAGCCAAGTAAATGAAAAACTGTTTTTT.

The rearrangement joins TRBV6-5 to TRBJ2-6; D may be TRBD1 or TRBD2 (6 bases each). Looked up from germline, CDR1 is MNHEY and CDR2 is SVGAGI. V gave up 6 bases and J gave up 3 bases, with 12 bases separating them. The CDR3 covers 15 residues. The CDR3 region has the DNA TGTGCCAGCAGCCGGGGGCTCGGTGGGGCCAACGTCCTGACTTTC. As protein: CASSRGLGGANVLTF.

The V gene is TRBV7-2, the J gene TRBJ1-4; D unclear. CDR1 is SGHTA, CDR2 FQGNSA, per germline. This CDR3 contains 15 residues. V shed 2 bases and J shed 5 bases, with 12 bases lying between them. This CDR3 is CASSLTQVPNEKLFF. The CDR3 bases are TGTGCCAGCAGCTTAACGCAGGTCCCCAATGAAAAACTGTTTTTT.

The chain uses TRBV7-8 and TRBJ1-2; TRBD1 aligns across 9 bases. Germline V gene sequence: CDR1 SGHVS, CDR2 FQNEAQ. V was pared by 3 bases and J by 6 bases, with 2 bases of the junction left unmatched. CDR3 length: 13 amino acids. The CDR3 DNA reads TGTGCCAGCAGCTTCCGGGACAGGGATGGCTACACCTTC. Amino acids: CASSFRDRDGYTF.

The chain carries TRBV28 and TRBJ2-3; 8 bases are shared with TRBD1. The CDR3 is 15 residues long. V lost 6 bases and J lost 2; bases outside the gene matches: 7. Germline CDR1 MDHEN, CDR2 SYDVKM. The DNA of the CDR3 is TGTGCCAGCAGCCTTGGGACAGGCAACACAGATACGCAGTATTTT. It yields the protein CASSLGTGNTDTQYF.

The chain has TRBV4-2 and TRBJ1-2; no definite D call. The length of the CDR3 is 18 residues. Germline loops: CDR1 LGHNA, CDR2 YNFKEQ. V was cut by 2 bases and J by 4 bases, with 23 bases left in between. CDR3 loop: CASSQSSSGSQVGYGYTF. The CDR3 bases are TGTGCCAGCAGCCAATCAAGTTCCGGTTCTCAAGTGGGCTATGGCTACACCTTC.

The rearrangement joins TRBV7-9 to TRBJ1-5; 9 bases agree with TRBD1. Germline trimming cut 5 bases from V and 6 bases from J; bases unmatched to any gene: 5. Germline V gives CDR1 SEHNR, CDR2 FQNEAQ (reference sequence). CDR3 length equals 14 residues. CDR3 amino acids: CASSRQGEGQPQHF. For the CDR3, the DNA is TGTGCCAGCAGCCGACAGGGGGAGGGTCAGCCCCAGCATTTT.

The CDR3 DNA reads TGTGCCAGCAGCGCCAACCGCAATCAGCCCCAGCATTTT. Protein sequence: CASSANRNQPQHF. The chain recombines TRBV7-8 with TRBJ1-5; unclear D gene. Germline CDR1 reads SGHVS; CDR2 reads FQNEAQ. This CDR3 has 13 residues. V shed 5 bases and J shed 2 bases, with 7 bases lying between them.

The chain is built from TRBV10-3 and TRBJ2-5, with 9 bases fitting TRBD2. The V segment lost 5 bases and the J segment 1 base; nucleotides outside the gene matches: 11. Germline assignment: CDR1 ENHRY and CDR2 SYGVKD. There are 17 residues in the CDR3. CDR3 in DNA: TGTGCCATCAGTCAAGCAGGGATAGCGGGGGTCCAAGAGACCCAGTACTTC. Residues: CAISQAGIAGVQETQYF.

The rearrangement uses TRBV5-1 and TRBJ1-2, with D hard to call. In germline, CDR1 is SGHRS, CDR2 YFSETQ. This CDR3 is 13 amino acids long. Trimming cost V 4 bases and J 8 bases, with 15 bases left between them. The CDR3 is CASSLPREEGYTF. In nucleotides, the CDR3 is TGCGCCAGCAGCCTGCCGCGCGAAGAGGGCTACACCTTC.

The chain is built from TRBV2 and TRBJ2-2; D gene unclear. Trimming removed 3 bases at V and 8 bases at J, with 13 bases between. CDR3 length: 14 residues. Germline V gene sequence: CDR1 SNHLY, CDR2 FYNNEI. CDR3 nucleotides: TGTGCCAGCAGTGATCTAGGGATGGCGGGGGAGCTGTTTTTT. This gives the protein CASSDLGMAGELFF.

This chain links TRBV7-9 with TRBJ1-2; 9 positions match TRBD1. There are 15 residues in the CDR3. V lost 2 bases and J lost 2; bases outside the gene matches: 3. CDR1 is SEHNR and CDR2 is FQNEAQ in the germline V gene (reference sequence). CDR3 protein: CASSLQQGANYGYTF. CDR3 sequence (DNA): TGTGCCAGCAGCTTACAACAGGGGGCCAACTATGGCTACACCTTC. Supplemented by reference TRBV7-9 and TRBJ1-2, the full variable domain reads DTGVSQNPRHKITKRGQNVTFRCDPISEHNRLYWYRQTLGQGPEFLTYFQNEAQLEKSRLLSDRFSAERPKGSFSTLEIQRTEQGDSAMYLCASSLQQGANYGYTFGSGTRLTVV.

The chain recombines TRBV2 with TRBJ2-7; D gene ambiguous. Trimming took off 4 bases at V and 3 bases at J, with 7 bases between the two ends. Germline assignment: CDR1 SNHLY and CDR2 FYNNEI. The CDR3 totals 12 residues. The CDR3 spells CASSVGGYEQYF. The CDR3 coding sequence is TGTGCCAGCAGTGTTGGCGGCTACGAGCAGTACTTC.

The CDR3 DNA is TGTGCCAGCAGTCCCCGGACAGGGCAAAACGATGAGCAGTTCTTC. This translates into CASSPRTGQNDEQFF. The chain couples TRBV2 to TRBJ2-1; 8 bases align to TRBD1. Per germline, CDR1 SNHLY and CDR2 FYNNEI. CDR3 size: 15 residues. V was pared by 5 bases and J by 8 bases, with 11 bases of the junction left unmatched.

This clone was seen only a few times. The rearrangement uses TRBV5-4 and TRBJ2-2; possibly TRBD1 for D (9 bases). CDR1 is SGHNT and CDR2 is YYREEE in the germline V gene (reference sequence). The CDR3 is made up of 16 amino acids. V was cut by 4 bases and J by 8 bases, with 21 bases left in between. This CDR3 reads CASSQNSGTGFGELFF. The CDR3 DNA reads as TGTGCCAGCAGCCAAAATAGCGGGACAGGGTTTGGGGAGCTGTTTTTT.